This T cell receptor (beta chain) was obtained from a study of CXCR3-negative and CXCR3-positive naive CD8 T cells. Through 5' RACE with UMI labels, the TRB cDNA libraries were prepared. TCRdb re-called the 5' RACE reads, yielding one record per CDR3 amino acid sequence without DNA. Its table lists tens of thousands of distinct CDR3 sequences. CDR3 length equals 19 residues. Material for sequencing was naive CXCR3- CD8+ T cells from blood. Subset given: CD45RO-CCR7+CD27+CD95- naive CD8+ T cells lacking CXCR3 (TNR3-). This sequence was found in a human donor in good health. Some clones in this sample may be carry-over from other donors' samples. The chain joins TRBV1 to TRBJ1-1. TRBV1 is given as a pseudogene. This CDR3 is CTSSQIRDGGGIMNTEAFF.